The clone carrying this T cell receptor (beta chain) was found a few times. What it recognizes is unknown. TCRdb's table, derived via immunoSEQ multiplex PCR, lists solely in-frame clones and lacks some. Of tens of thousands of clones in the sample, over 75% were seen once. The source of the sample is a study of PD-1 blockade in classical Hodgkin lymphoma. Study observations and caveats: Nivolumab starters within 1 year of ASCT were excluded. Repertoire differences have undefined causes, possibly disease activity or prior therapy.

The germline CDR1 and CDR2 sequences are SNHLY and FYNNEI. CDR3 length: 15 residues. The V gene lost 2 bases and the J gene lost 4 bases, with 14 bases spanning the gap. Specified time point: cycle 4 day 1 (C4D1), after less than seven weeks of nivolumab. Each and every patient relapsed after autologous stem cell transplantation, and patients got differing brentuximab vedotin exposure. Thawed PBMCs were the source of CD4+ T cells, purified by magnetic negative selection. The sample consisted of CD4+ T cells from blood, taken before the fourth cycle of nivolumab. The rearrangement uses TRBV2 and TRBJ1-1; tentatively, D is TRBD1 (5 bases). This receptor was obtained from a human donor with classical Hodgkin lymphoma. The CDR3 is CASSEIEGGGTEAFF. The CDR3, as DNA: TGTGCCAGCAGTGAAATTGAGGGCGGGGGCACTGAAGCTTTCTTT.